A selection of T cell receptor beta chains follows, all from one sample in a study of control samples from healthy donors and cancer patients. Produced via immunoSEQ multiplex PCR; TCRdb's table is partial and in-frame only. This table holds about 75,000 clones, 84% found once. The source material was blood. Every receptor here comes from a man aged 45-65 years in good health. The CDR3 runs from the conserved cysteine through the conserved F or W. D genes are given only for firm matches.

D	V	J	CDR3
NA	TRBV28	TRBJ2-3	CASSPNGINTDTQYF
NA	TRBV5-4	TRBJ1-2	CASSPNLYGYTF
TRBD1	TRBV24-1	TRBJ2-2	CATAGGSTGELFF
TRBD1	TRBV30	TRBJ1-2	CAWSSPSGQGVAGYTF
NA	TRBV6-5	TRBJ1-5	CASSYGGPRSNQPQHF
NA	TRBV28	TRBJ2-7	CASLEGAGDEQYF
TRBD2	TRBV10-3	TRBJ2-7	CAISDGRVGVYEQYF
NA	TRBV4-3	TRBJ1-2	CASSQAKGGGYTF
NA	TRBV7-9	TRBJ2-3	CASSLAAGLRADTQYF
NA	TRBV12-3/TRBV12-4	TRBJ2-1	CASSLWGRNEQFF
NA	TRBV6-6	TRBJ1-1	CASDRNTEAFF
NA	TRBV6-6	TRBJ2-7	CASSYSGAYEQYF
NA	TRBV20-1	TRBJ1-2	CSASMTTQGYGYTF
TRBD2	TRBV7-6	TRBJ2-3	CASSKGLAASTDTQYF
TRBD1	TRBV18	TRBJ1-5	CASSLGQGNQPQHF
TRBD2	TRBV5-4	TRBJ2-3	CASRVRRDSGFTDTQYF
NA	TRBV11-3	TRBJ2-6	CASTGTVSGANVLTF
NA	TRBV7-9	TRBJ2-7	CASSLRGDSYEQYF
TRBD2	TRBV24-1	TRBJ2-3	CATSDFGLAGVAQYF
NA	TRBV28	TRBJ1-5	CASSFTPGGIGQPQHF
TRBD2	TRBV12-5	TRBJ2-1	CASGSLAGGRDEQFF
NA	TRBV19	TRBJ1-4	CASSRDGGSGYEKLFF
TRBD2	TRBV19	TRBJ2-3	CASSELAGGPDTQYF
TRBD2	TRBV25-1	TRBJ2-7	CASSVTSGGYEQYF
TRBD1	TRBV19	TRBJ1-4	CASSTTGGAGEKLFF
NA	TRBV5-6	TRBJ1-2	CASSRDPGVGYGYTF
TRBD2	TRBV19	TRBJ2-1	CASTDRGGSYNEQFF
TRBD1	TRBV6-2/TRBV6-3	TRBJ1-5	CASSLRTGDYSNQPQHF
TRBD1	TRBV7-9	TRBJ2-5	CASSMGQNSQETQYF